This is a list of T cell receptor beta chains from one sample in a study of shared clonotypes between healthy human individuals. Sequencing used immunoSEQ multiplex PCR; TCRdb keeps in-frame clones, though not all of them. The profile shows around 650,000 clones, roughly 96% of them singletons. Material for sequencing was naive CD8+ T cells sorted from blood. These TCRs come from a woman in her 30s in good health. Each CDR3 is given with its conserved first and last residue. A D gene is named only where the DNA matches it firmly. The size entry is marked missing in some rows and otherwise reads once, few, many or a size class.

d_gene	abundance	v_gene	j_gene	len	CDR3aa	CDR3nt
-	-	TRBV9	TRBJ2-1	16	CASSAVGAGDYNEQFF	TGTGCCAGCAGCGCCGTGGGGGCGGGGGACTACAATGAGCAGTTCTTC
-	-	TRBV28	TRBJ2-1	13	CASSQTGFNEQFF	TGTGCCAGCAGCCAAACAGGGTTCAATGAGCAGTTCTTC
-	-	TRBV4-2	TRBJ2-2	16	CASSQVLAGSGGELFF	TGTGCCAGCAGCCAAGTATTGGCAGGGAGCGGGGGGGAGCTGTTTTTT
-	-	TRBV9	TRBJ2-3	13	CASSVASTDTQYF	TGTGCCAGCAGCGTAGCAAGCACAGATACGCAGTATTTT
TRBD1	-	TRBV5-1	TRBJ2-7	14	CASSYSGGSYEQYF	TGTGCCAGCAGCTACTCAGGGGGCTCCTACGAGCAGTACTTC
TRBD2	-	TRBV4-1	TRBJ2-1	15	CASSQLGLAVDEQFF	TGCGCCAGCAGCCAGCTGGGACTAGCGGTTGATGAGCAGTTCTTC
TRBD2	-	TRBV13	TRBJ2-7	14	CASSLGSGSYEQYF	TGTGCCAGCAGCTTAGGAAGCGGGAGCTACGAGCAGTACTTC
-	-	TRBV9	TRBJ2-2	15	CASSDRSGDTGELFF	TGTGCCAGCAGCGACCGTAGCGGCGACACCGGGGAGCTGTTTTTT
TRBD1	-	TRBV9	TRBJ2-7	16	CASTRLGDSRSYEQYF	TGTGCCAGCACTCGACTCGGGGACAGTCGCTCCTACGAGCAGTACTTC
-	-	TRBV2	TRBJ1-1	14	CASSEARMNTEAFF	TGTGCCAGCAGTGAAGCCCGTATGAACACTGAAGCTTTCTTT
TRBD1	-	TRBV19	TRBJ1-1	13	CASSIQGGARAFF	TGTGCCAGTAGTATACAGGGGGGCGCGAGGGCTTTCTTT
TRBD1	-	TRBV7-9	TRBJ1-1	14	CASAPAGGKLRAFF	TGTGCCAGCGCCCCGGCAGGGGGTAAACTCAGAGCTTTCTTT
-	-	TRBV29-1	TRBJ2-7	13	CSAHSEGAHEQYF	TGCAGCGCCCATTCGGAGGGGGCACACGAGCAGTACTTC
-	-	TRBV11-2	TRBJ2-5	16	CASSFSGPHDQETQYF	TGTGCCAGCAGCTTTTCCGGGCCTCACGACCAAGAGACCCAGTACTTC
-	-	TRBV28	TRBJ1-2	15	CASSGLLEGNYGYTF	TGTGCCAGCAGTGGGCTGCTTGAGGGCAACTATGGCTACACCTTC
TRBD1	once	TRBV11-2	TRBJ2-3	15	CASNNPIQGTDTQYF	TGTGCCAGCAACAACCCAATACAGGGGACAGATACGCAGTATTTT
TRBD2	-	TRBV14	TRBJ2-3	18	CASSQEHLLAGVADTQYF	TGTGCCAGCAGCCAAGAGCACCTACTAGCGGGAGTAGCAGATACGCAGTATTTT
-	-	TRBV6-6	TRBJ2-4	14	CASSYGGGKNIQYF	TGTGCCAGCAGTTACGGGGGCGGGAAAAACATTCAGTACTTC
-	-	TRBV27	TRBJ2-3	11	CASPGTDTQYF	TGTGCCTCCCCGGGCACAGATACGCAGTATTTT
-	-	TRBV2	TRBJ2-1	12	CASSETNNEQFF	TGTGCCAGCAGTGAAACTAACAATGAGCAGTTCTTC
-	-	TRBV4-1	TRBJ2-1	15	CASSQFNEGDNEQFF	TGCGCCAGCAGCCAGTTCAACGAGGGGGACAATGAGCAGTTCTTC
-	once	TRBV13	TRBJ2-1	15	CASSLGGHGSLEQFF	TGTGCCAGCAGCTTAGGAGGTCACGGGAGCCTTGAGCAGTTCTTC
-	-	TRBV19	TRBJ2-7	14	CASSIAGGSYEQYF	TGTGCCAGTAGTATCGCAGGGGGGTCCTACGAGCAGTACTTC
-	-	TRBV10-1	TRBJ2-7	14	CASSADRLPYEQYF	TGCGCCAGCAGCGCAGACAGGTTACCCTACGAGCAGTACTTC
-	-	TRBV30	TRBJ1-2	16	CAWSPGQLITNYGYTF	TGTGCCTGGAGTCCCGGACAGCTCATTACTAACTATGGCTACACCTTC
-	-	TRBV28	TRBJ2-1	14	CASSKYYPSNEQFF	TGTGCCAGCAGCAAGTACTACCCCTCCAATGAGCAGTTCTTC
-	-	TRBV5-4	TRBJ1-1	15	CASSWGTLMNTEAFF	TGTGCCAGCAGCTGGGGGACACTTATGAACACTGAAGCTTTCTTT
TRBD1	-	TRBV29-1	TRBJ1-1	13	CSVLRQGNTEAFF	TGCAGCGTTCTGCGACAGGGTAACACTGAAGCTTTCTTT
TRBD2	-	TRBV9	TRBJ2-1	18	CASSKSGTSGRAYNEQFF	TGTGCCAGCAGCAAATCCGGGACTAGCGGGAGGGCCTACAATGAGCAGTTCTTC
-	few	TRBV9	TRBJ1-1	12	CASSVGGTEAFF	TGTGCCAGCAGCGTAGGTGGCACTGAAGCTTTCTTT
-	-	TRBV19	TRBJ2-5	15	CASSIGRGWQETQYF	TGTGCCAGTAGTATTGGCAGGGGTTGGCAAGAGACCCAGTACTTC
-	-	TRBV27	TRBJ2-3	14	CASSLMTPTDTQYF	TGTGCCAGCAGTCTCATGACCCCCACAGATACGCAGTATTTT
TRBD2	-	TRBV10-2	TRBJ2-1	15	CASSKGLAGVNEQFF	TGCGCCAGCAGTAAGGGACTAGCGGGCGTCAATGAGCAGTTCTTC
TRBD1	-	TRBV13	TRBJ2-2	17	CASSLGTGGAYTGELFF	TGTGCCAGCAGCTTAGGGACAGGGGGCGCTTACACCGGGGAGCTGTTTTTT
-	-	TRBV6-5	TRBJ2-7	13	CASSYSLGYEQYF	TGTGCCAGCAGTTACTCATTGGGTTACGAGCAGTACTTC
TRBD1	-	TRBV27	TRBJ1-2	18	CASSPLPPGQEANYGYTF	TGTGCCAGCAGTCCACTACCCCCGGGACAGGAGGCTAACTATGGCTACACCTTC
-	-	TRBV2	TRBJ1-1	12	CASSRPNTEAFF	TGTGCCAGCAGCCGACCGAACACTGAAGCTTTCTTT
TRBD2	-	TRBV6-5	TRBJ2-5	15	CASSRGLADQETQYF	TGTGCCAGCAGCAGAGGACTAGCGGACCAAGAGACCCAGTACTTC
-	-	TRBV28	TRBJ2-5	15	CASSLEPGARETQYF	TGTGCCAGCAGTTTGGAGCCCGGGGCTCGGGAGACCCAGTACTTC
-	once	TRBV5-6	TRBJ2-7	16	CASTFQWGRPSYEQYF	TGTGCCAGCACCTTTCAATGGGGGAGGCCTTCCTACGAGCAGTACTTC
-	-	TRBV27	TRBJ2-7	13	CASSLGGSYEQYF	TGTGCCAGCAGTTTGGGAGGCTCCTACGAGCAGTACTTC
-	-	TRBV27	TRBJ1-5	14	CASSFEGSNQPQHF	TGTGCCAGCAGTTTCGAGGGAAGCAATCAGCCCCAGCATTTT
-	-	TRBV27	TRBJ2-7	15	CASSLSKAGDYEQYF	TGTGCCAGCAGTTTATCGAAGGCAGGGGATTACGAGCAGTACTTC
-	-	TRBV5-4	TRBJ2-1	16	CASSLASGSPYNEQFF	TGTGCCAGCAGCTTGGCTTCCGGAAGTCCCTACAATGAGCAGTTCTTC
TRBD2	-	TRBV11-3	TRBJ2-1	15	CASSLEGREQGEQFF	TGTGCCAGCAGCTTAGAGGGGCGGGAGCAGGGTGAGCAGTTCTTC
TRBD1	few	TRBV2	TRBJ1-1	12	CASSDRGREAFF	TGTGCCAGCAGTGATAGGGGGCGCGAAGCTTTCTTT
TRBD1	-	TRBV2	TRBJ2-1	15	CASSGGQGTPDEQFF	TGTGCCAGCAGCGGCGGACAGGGGACCCCGGATGAGCAGTTCTTC